One T cell receptor beta chain is described in this entry. Its antigen remains unknown. Germline CDR1 is MDHEN and CDR2 is SYDVKM. Trimming took 4 bases from V and 4 from J; bases not matched to a gene: 6. The CDR3 runs 15 residues. TCRdb reprocessed the reads via MiXCR and lists one record per CDR3 protein. Of fewer than 350,000 distinct CDR3 sequences listed, more than 8% are singletons. This specimen belongs to a study of T cell repertoires in cytomegalovirus infection. Across the whole study: A matching HLA type, together with CMV infection, was signaled by public TCR beta signatures.

Study-wide results and caveats: Public TCR beta family frequency separated CMV-and-HLA carriers, including in an independent cohort. Ex vivo, HLA-C-restricted CMV-specific TCR beta clonotypes prevailed over the rest of the response.

What was sequenced was PBMCs. The TCR was taken from a human donor in good health (CMV status not recorded). Some clones in this sample may be carry-over from other donors' samples. J is TRBJ2-7 and V is TRBV28; 11 bases line up with TRBD2. CDR3 residues: CASSSPGLADYEQYF. The CDR3 DNA reads as TGTGCCAGCAGTTCCCCGGGACTAGCGGATTACGAGCAGTACTTC. The entire variable domain, with the rest obtained from reference TRBV28 and TRBJ2-7, is as follows: DVKVTQSSRYLVKRTGEKVFLECVQDMDHENMFWYRQDPGLGLRLIYFSYDVKMKEKGDIPEGYSVSREKKERFSLILESASTNQTSMYLCASSSPGLADYEQYFGPGTRLTVT.